These T cell receptor beta chains were read from a single sample in a study of breast tumors, draining lymph nodes, adjacent tissues. A single record per CDR3 protein comes from TCRdb applying MiXCR to the multiplex PCR reads. The sample contains under 150,000 distinct CDR3 sequences, approximately 20% of which appear only once. The specimen was axillary lymph node tissue. The receptors come from a female donor with breast cancer. Some clones in this sample may be carry-over from other donors' samples. Each CDR3 is given with its conserved first and last residue. A D gene is named only where the DNA matches it firmly. Some rows have no size entry. The others give once, few or many, or a class for an expanded clone.

v_call,d_call,clone_size,j_call,cdr3_aa,cdr3_nt
TRBV28,-,many,TRBJ1-6,CASSLNSPLHF,TGTGCCAGCAGTTTAAATTCACCCCTCCACTTT
TRBV6-1,-,many,TRBJ1-2,CASSENGGEVGYGYTF,TGTGCCAGCAGTGAAAATGGAGGGGAGGTTGGGTATGGCTACACCTTC
TRBV6-9,-,many,TRBJ2-5,CASSPRETQYF,TGTGCCAGCAGCCCGAGGGAGACCCAGTACTTC
TRBV18,TRBD2,-,TRBJ2-1,CASSRFGLAGTSNEQFF,TGTGCCAGCTCACGATTCGGACTAGCAGGAACCTCCAATGAGCAGTTCTTC
TRBV19,-,many,TRBJ2-6,CASSTQESGANVLTF,TGTGCCAGTAGTACCCAGGAGTCTGGGGCCAACGTCCTGACTTTC
TRBV19,-,-,TRBJ1-1,CASSTLIGNTEAFF,TGTGCCAGTAGTACCCTGATCGGGAACACTGAAGCTTTCTTT
TRBV20-1,TRBD2,many,TRBJ2-7,CSNQIAGLSYEQYF,TGCAGTAACCAGATAGCGGGGCTCTCCTACGAGCAGTACTTC
TRBV28,-,-,TRBJ2-5,CASRDRGQETQYF,TGTGCCAGCAGAGACAGAGGCCAAGAGACCCAGTACTTC
TRBV30,TRBD2,many,TRBJ2-1,CAWSRTSGSNEQFF,TGTGCCTGGAGTCGGACTAGCGGGAGTAATGAGCAGTTCTTC
TRBV2,-,many,TRBJ2-7,CASSDPPYYEQYF,TGTGCCAGCAGTGATCCCCCATACTACGAGCAGTACTTC
TRBV5-4,-,many,TRBJ2-2,CASSPGSRSGELFF,TGTGCCAGCAGCCCGGGAAGCAGATCCGGGGAGCTGTTTTTT
TRBV28,-,-,TRBJ2-2,CASRPTIGGNTGELFF,TGTGCCAGCAGGCCAACTATCGGTGGGAACACCGGGGAGCTGTTTTTT
TRBV13,-,many,TRBJ2-3,CASSLSLGTQYF,TGTGCCAGCAGCTTATCCCTGGGTACGCAGTATTTT